The 24 T cell receptor beta chains below all came from one sample that was sequenced in a study of blood T cell repertoires in COVID-19. Sequenced by immunoSEQ multiplex PCR; TCRdb stores in-frame clones only, minus some. The table lists more than 250,000 clones, over 70% of them singletons. Sequenced sample: peripheral blood. The origin of the receptors is a woman in her forties or fifties with acute or convalescent COVID-19.

This clone was counted only a few times. This chain uses TRBV4-1 with TRBJ2-7, with 7 bases identical to TRBD2. This CDR3 has 12 amino acids. The V and J ends lost 5 bases and 7 bases, in that order; junction bases with no gene match: 5. The germline V gene has CDR1 MGHRA and CDR2 YSYEKL. CDR3 coding DNA: TGCGCCAGCAGCTCTTGGGGGGGAGAGCAGTACTTC. This codes for CASSSWGGEQYF.

V is TRBV4-1 and J is TRBJ1-1; D is uncertain. Trimming removed 0 bases from V and 11 bases from J, with 13 bases in between. The CDR3 runs to 13 residues. CDR1 and CDR2 from the germline V gene are MGHRA and YSYEKL. CDR3 DNA sequence: TGCGCCAGCAGCCAAGACGGCCTCGGGAGGGCTTTCTTT. Its translation: CASSQDGLGRAFF.

This chain links TRBV27 with TRBJ1-2; maybe TRBD1 (6 bases). Germline V gene data show CDR1 as MNHEY and CDR2 as SMNVEV (reference sequence). The CDR3 runs to 14 residues. V lost 6 bases to trimming and J lost 4 bases, with 15 bases between them. CDR3 protein: CASSQGQSTYGYTF. DNA for the CDR3: TGTGCCAGCAGCCAAGGACAGAGTACCTATGGCTACACCTTC.

The chain employs TRBV4-1 and TRBJ2-2; 7 bases fit TRBD1. V lost 4 bases to trimming and J lost 12 bases; unmatched junction nucleotides: 5. This CDR3 has 12 residues. Germline CDR1 reads MGHRA; CDR2 reads YSYEKL. The CDR3 nucleotides are TGCGCCAGCAGCCTGAGACAGGGTCAGCTGTTTTTT. Protein sequence: CASSLRQGQLFF.

The V and J genes are TRBV7-9 and TRBJ1-5; D call uncertain. Germline loops: CDR1 SEHNR, CDR2 FQNEAQ (reference sequence). The length of the CDR3 is 13 residues. Trimming pared 3 bases from V and 7 bases from J, leaving 10 bases between. The CDR3 is CASSFSAGQPQHF. In DNA, the CDR3 is TGTGCCAGCAGCTTCTCGGCGGGGCAGCCCCAGCATTTT.

The chain is built from TRBV11-2 and TRBJ2-5; 10 bases fit TRBD2. The CDR3 extends over 16 amino acids. The germline V gene has CDR1 SGHAT and CDR2 FQNNGV. V shed 0 bases, J shed 5 bases, and the junction held 6 bases outside the gene matches. The CDR3 here is CASSLDILAGRETQYF. Written as DNA, the CDR3 is TGTGCCAGCAGCTTAGATATACTAGCGGGACGGGAGACCCAGTACTTC.

The chain couples TRBV2 to TRBJ1-5; TRBD1 might be the D (5 bases). Germline loops: CDR1 SNHLY, CDR2 FYNNEI. This CDR3 is built from 15 residues. Trimming removed 6 bases from V and 0 bases from J, with 12 bases in between. The CDR3 bases are TGTGCCAGCAGAAGGTTGGGGGGTAGCAATCAGCCCCAGCATTTT. Encoded protein: CASRRLGGSNQPQHF.

The chain combines TRBV7-2 with TRBJ2-1, with D possibly being TRBD2 (6 bases). Per the germline V gene, CDR1 is SGHTA and CDR2 is FQGNSA. This CDR3 has 17 amino acids. Trimming cost V 1 base and J 2 bases, with 15 bases left between them. The CDR3 reads CASSLGDGSSPYNEQFF. The CDR3 DNA is TGTGCCAGCAGCTTAGGTGACGGGAGTTCCCCCTACAATGAGCAGTTCTTC.

The V and J genes are TRBV5-1 and TRBJ2-2, with D possibly being TRBD2 (7 bases). CDR3 size: 14 residues. Between the trimmed V and J ends, which lost 4 bases and 6 bases, there was a span of 13 bases. Germline lookup yields CDR1 SGHRS and CDR2 YFSETQ. CDR3 region: CASSLGGAAGELFF. DNA of the CDR3: TGCGCCAGCAGCCTAGGGGGGGCCGCCGGGGAGCTGTTTTTT.

The chain links TRBV5-1 to TRBJ1-3; D not resolved. V gave up 0 bases and J gave up 4 bases, with 8 bases separating them. Germline assignment: CDR1 SGHRS and CDR2 YFSETQ. The CDR3 loop spans 14 amino acids. The CDR3 DNA reads TGCGCCAGCAGCTTGGAAACGGGGGGAAACACCATATATTTT. This encodes CASSLETGGNTIYF.

This sequence joins TRBV25-1 and TRBJ1-3; D not resolved. Trimming removed 3 bases at V and 2 bases at J, with 8 bases between. This CDR3 has 14 residues. The germline V gene encodes CDR1 MGHDK and CDR2 SYGVNS. The CDR3 loop is CASSDDQAGNTIYF. The CDR3 DNA sequence: TGTGCCAGCAGTGATGACCAGGCTGGAAACACCATATATTTT.

The chain carries TRBV25-1 and TRBJ2-2; 7 bases map to TRBD2. Germline V gene data show CDR1 as MGHDK and CDR2 as SYGVNS. V shed 7 bases and J 0 bases; nucleotides not matched to a gene: 5. This CDR3 comprises 15 residues. The CDR3 region is CASTPGTTNTGELFF. The CDR3 DNA is TGTGCCAGCACCCCGGGGACTACGAACACCGGGGAGCTGTTTTTT.

The sample holds one count of this clone. The rearrangement uses TRBV19 and TRBJ1-5, with D unresolved. Between the trimmed V and J ends, which lost 6 bases and 4 bases, there was a span of 13 bases. CDR1 LNHDA and CDR2 SQIVND come from the germline V gene (reference sequence). The CDR3 is 14 residues long. For the CDR3, the DNA is TGTGCCAGTAGATATACAGATTGGAATCAGCCCCAGCATTTT. Translated: CASRYTDWNQPQHF.

This clone has only one observation. The chain joins TRBV28 to TRBJ1-5; 10 bases are a match to TRBD1. The CDR3 runs to 17 residues. Germline V CDR1 and CDR2: MDHEN, SYDVKM. V dropped 4 bases and J dropped 0; count of bases not matched to a gene: 6. The CDR3 reads CASSSPTGGYSNQPQHF. The DNA of the CDR3 is TGTGCCAGCAGTTCCCCGACAGGGGGCTATAGCAATCAGCCCCAGCATTTT. Full variable domain (outside the CDR3, taken from reference TRBV28 and TRBJ1-5): DVKVTQSSRYLVKRTGEKVFLECVQDMDHENMFWYRQDPGLGLRLIYFSYDVKMKEKGDIPEGYSVSREKKERFSLILESASTNQTSMYLCASSSPTGGYSNQPQHFGDGTRLSIL.

The chain joins TRBV7-9 to TRBJ2-1, with 7 bases fitting TRBD1. The CDR3 length is 15 residues. V lost 7 bases and J lost 3; bases outside the gene matches: 9. The germline V gene has CDR1 SEHNR and CDR2 FQNEAQ (reference sequence). For the CDR3, the DNA is TGTGCCAGCACCCCCAGGGGACAGAGCTACAATGAGCAGTTCTTC. This codes for CASTPRGQSYNEQFF.

This sequence joins TRBV28 and TRBJ2-7; TRBD2 matches at 12 bases. The CDR3 spans 15 residues. Germline V CDR1 and CDR2: MDHEN, SYDVKM. The J segment lost 1 base and the V segment lost 7 bases, leaving 5 bases of the junction unmatched. In nucleotides, the CDR3 is TGTGCCAGCACACTTGGGACTAGCGGGTCCTACGAGCAGTACTTC. Its translation is CASTLGTSGSYEQYF.

The chain has TRBV29-1 and TRBJ1-1, with a weak D call TRBD1 (6 bases). This CDR3 comprises 12 residues. Germline CDR1 is SQVTM and CDR2 is ANQGSEA. The V and J ends lost 0 bases and 8 bases respectively, with 10 bases between them. The CDR3 region is CSVEDRGTEAFF. CDR3 DNA sequence: TGCAGCGTTGAAGATCGAGGGACAGAAGCTTTCTTT.

The rearrangement joins TRBV2 to TRBJ2-3; 7 positions agree with TRBD2. The CDR3 has 17 residues. The V gene's germline CDR1 is SNHLY and CDR2 FYNNEI. V was pared by 3 bases and J by 5 bases, with 14 bases of the junction left unmatched. CDR3 residues: CASSDEDGTERGDTQYF. The CDR3 DNA reads as TGTGCCAGCAGTGATGAGGACGGGACCGAGCGGGGAGATACGCAGTATTTT.

This clone appeared once. V usage is TRBV27 and J usage is TRBJ2-7, with D perhaps matching TRBD1 (6 bases). Trimming took off 4 bases at V and 4 bases at J, with 11 bases between the two ends. This CDR3 has 13 residues. Germline V gives CDR1 MNHEY, CDR2 SMNVEV (reference sequence). CDR3: CASSSGAGYEQYF. DNA for the CDR3: TGTGCCAGCAGTTCAGGGGCTGGTTACGAGCAGTACTTC.

The CDR3 protein is CASSYVRGEQFF. The CDR3 coding sequence is TGTGCCAGCAGTTACGTCCGAGGTGAGCAGTTCTTC. The V call is TRBV6-6, the J call TRBJ2-1, with unresolved D. CDR1 and CDR2 from the germline V gene are MNHNY and SVGAGI (reference sequence). The CDR3 contains 12 residues. Trimming removed 2 bases from V and 9 bases from J, with 8 bases in between.

The chain couples TRBV11-3 to TRBJ2-7; TRBD1 is a possible D gene (6 bases). The CDR3 extends over 14 amino acids. Germline V CDR1 and CDR2: SGHNT, YENEEA. Trimming took 8 bases from V and 2 from J, leaving 16 bases between them. CDR3 nucleotides: TGTGCCAGCTCACAGGGCGCTGACCCCTACGAGCAGTACTTC. Its protein product is CASSQGADPYEQYF.

The J gene is TRBJ2-4, the V gene TRBV7-9; D may be TRBD1 (6 bases). The CDR3 runs to 12 residues. CDR1 is SEHNR, CDR2 FQNEAQ, per germline (reference sequence). The V and J ends lost 5 bases and 10 bases respectively, with 12 bases between them. The CDR3 DNA sequence: TGTGCCAGCAGCCGGGACACCGGGATTCAGTACTTC. Its translation: CASSRDTGIQYF.

The CDR3 is CASSQEAGPNTGELFF. CDR3 sequence (DNA): TGCGCCAGCAGCCAAGAGGCGGGGCCGAACACCGGGGAGCTGTTTTTT. This chain connects TRBV4-1 to TRBJ2-2; the D gene is possibly TRBD2 (6 bases). The V and J ends lost 0 bases and 0 bases respectively, with 8 bases between them. Germline values: CDR1 MGHRA, CDR2 YSYEKL. The CDR3 length is 16 residues.

The chain links TRBV7-9 to TRBJ1-3, with D perhaps matching TRBD1 (6 bases). The CDR3 covers 14 residues. Germline lookup yields CDR1 SEHNR and CDR2 FQNEAQ (reference sequence). The germline V and J ends were trimmed by 8 bases and 2 bases, with 13 bases remaining between them. The CDR3, as DNA: TGTGCCAGCCTCCCACAGGGCACTGGAAACACCATATATTTT. As protein: CASLPQGTGNTIYF.